Listed below are T cell receptor beta chains from one sample, sequenced in a study of blood T cell repertoires in COVID-19. Method: immunoSEQ multiplex PCR; TCRdb's copy keeps in-frame clones and lacks some. In the table there are some 200,000 clones, about 80% of which are singletons. Sequenced material: PBMCs or T cells enriched from blood (not recorded which). Receptors were obtained from a woman aged 60 to 75 with acute COVID-19. Both conserved end residues are part of each CDR3. A D gene is named only where the DNA matches it firmly. Rows give clone size only sometimes, using once, few, many, or a class for an expanded clone.

CDR3 protein	CDR3 DNA	J gene	D gene	clone size	V gene
CASSLGAASGYTF	TGTGCCAGCAGCCTGGGGGCCGCAAGTGGCTACACCTTC	TRBJ1-2	NA	NA	TRBV28
CASSPGTGDYEQYF	TGCGCCAGCAGCCCCGGGACAGGGGACTACGAGCAGTACTTC	TRBJ2-7	TRBD1	NA	TRBV5-1
CAIRSSGTDNEQFF	TGTGCCATCAGATCTAGCGGGACTGACAATGAGCAGTTCTTC	TRBJ2-1	TRBD2	few	TRBV10-3
CASSLGQGRGTAFF	TGTGCCAGCAGCTTAGGGCAGGGAAGAGGCACAGCTTTCTTT	TRBJ1-1	NA	NA	TRBV7-9
CASSLSSLGTGGGYTF	TGTGCCAGCAGTTTATCTTCGTTAGGGACAGGGGGTGGCTACACCTTC	TRBJ1-2	TRBD1	NA	TRBV27
CASRARTSGSYEQYF	TGTGCCAGCAGGGCTCGGACTAGCGGGAGCTACGAGCAGTACTTC	TRBJ2-7	TRBD2	NA	TRBV6-5
CASSFSPGGQETQYF	TGCGCCAGCAGCTTCTCTCCAGGGGGCCAAGAGACCCAGTACTTC	TRBJ2-5	TRBD1	NA	TRBV5-1
CASSPTGPPGYTF	TGTGCCAGCAGCCCCACAGGGCCGCCGGGCTACACCTTC	TRBJ1-2	NA	NA	TRBV14
CASSPLGQGHNSPLHF	TGTGCCAGCAGTCCCCTCGGACAGGGACATAATTCACCCCTCCACTTT	TRBJ1-6	TRBD1	few	TRBV28
CASSQTGFGYTF	TGTGCCAGCAGCCAGACAGGGTTCGGCTACACCTTC	TRBJ1-2	TRBD1	NA	TRBV14
CASSRSGDGTYGYTF	TGTGCCAGTAGCCGGTCGGGGGACGGAACTTATGGCTACACCTTC	TRBJ1-2	NA	NA	TRBV19
CASSITSGGSFSSYNEQFF	TGTGCCAGCAGTATTACTAGCGGGGGTTCGTTTTCTTCCTACAATGAGCAGTTCTTC	TRBJ2-1	TRBD2	NA	TRBV27
CASSRTSESGYEQYF	TGTGCCAGCAGCCGTACTAGCGAAAGTGGCTACGAGCAGTACTTC	TRBJ2-7	TRBD2	NA	TRBV11-2
CASSHGQGKGTEAFF	TGTGCCAGCAGCCACGGACAGGGGAAGGGCACTGAAGCTTTCTTT	TRBJ1-1	TRBD1	NA	TRBV7-9
CAIKTERNTGELFF	TGTGCCATCAAGACAGAGCGGAACACCGGGGAGCTGTTTTTT	TRBJ2-2	NA	once	TRBV10-3
CASNPEIWTAMNTEAFF	TGTGCCAGCAACCCCGAAATTTGGACAGCCATGAACACTGAAGCTTTCTTT	TRBJ1-1	NA	once	TRBV7-2
CASSPLLPTGTGGYGYTF	TGTGCCAGCAGCCCCCTCCTTCCAACTGGGACAGGGGGGTATGGCTACACCTTC	TRBJ1-2	TRBD1	NA	TRBV3-1/TRBV3-2
CASSHRTLLNTEAFF	TGTGCCAGCAGCCACCGGACACTTCTGAACACTGAAGCTTTCTTT	TRBJ1-1	NA	once	TRBV5-8
CSVEGSGLTKQYF	TGCAGCGTTGAGGGTAGCGGGCTGACGAAGCAGTACTTC	TRBJ2-7	TRBD2	NA	TRBV29-1
CASRATSGGYNEQFF	TGTGCCAGCAGGGCGACTAGCGGGGGCTACAATGAGCAGTTCTTC	TRBJ2-1	TRBD2	many	TRBV2
CASSLTGTNEKLFF	TGTGCCAGCAGTTTGACGGGAACTAATGAAAAACTGTTTTTT	TRBJ1-4	NA	NA	TRBV2
CASSEQTGGRGKAFF	TGTGCCAGCAGTGAACAGACAGGGGGCCGAGGGAAAGCTTTCTTT	TRBJ1-1	TRBD1	NA	TRBV6-1
CASTSARQTTYEQYF	TGTGCCAGCACCTCGGCCCGGCAGACTACCTACGAGCAGTACTTC	TRBJ2-7	NA	NA	TRBV7-8
CAIRIPGTSGGRTDTQYF	TGTGCCATCAGGATCCCCGGGACTAGCGGGGGACGCACAGATACGCAGTATTTT	TRBJ2-3	TRBD2	NA	TRBV10-3
CASSLTLPQGQPQHF	TGTGCCAGCAGTTTAACACTCCCACAGGGTCAGCCCCAGCATTTT	TRBJ1-5	NA	NA	TRBV27
CASSLELAKNIQYF	TGTGCCAGCAGCTTAGAGCTAGCCAAAAACATTCAGTACTTC	TRBJ2-4	NA	NA	TRBV7-9
CASSYFTEAFF	TGTGCCAGTAGTTATTTCACTGAAGCTTTCTTT	TRBJ1-1	NA	NA	TRBV19
CASSPLGAAGANVLTF	TGTGCCAGCTCACCGCTGGGGGCAGCTGGGGCCAACGTCCTGACTTTC	TRBJ2-6	NA	few	TRBV18
CAIKGGGINYGYTF	TGTGCCATCAAGGGAGGGGGGATTAACTATGGCTACACCTTC	TRBJ1-2	NA	NA	TRBV10-3